This T cell receptor (beta chain) was identified during a study of T-cell memory formation after mild COVID-19. There are 16 residues in the CDR3. V lost 5 bases to trimming and J lost 5 bases; unmatched junction nucleotides: 13. The germline V gene encodes CDR1 MNHNY and CDR2 SVGAGI (reference sequence). Study-level results: Day 15 to 85 contracting clones showed balanced CD4/CD8; day 15 to 37 expanders favored CD4+. Memory sampled before infection contained some responding clones, suggesting cross-reactive memory joined.

Points on this clonotype: Its specificity is not known.

TCRdb reanalysed the 5' RACE reads using MiXCR and keeps one entry per CDR3 protein. The sample includes a few hundred thousand distinct CDR3 sequences, 20% to 25% of them seen just once. This chain links TRBV6-6 with TRBJ2-7; 9 bases map to TRBD1. The specimen sequenced was PBMCs or a T cell subset sorted from them (not recorded which). The source is a man between 18 and 35 years old who had mild COVID-19 (a few samples of this study predate the infection). Cell type and time point are not known. The CDR3 nucleotides are TGTGCCAGCAGTCACGGGGGGACAGGGTCTAGCCACGAGCAGTACTTC. Translation: CASSHGGTGSSHEQYF.